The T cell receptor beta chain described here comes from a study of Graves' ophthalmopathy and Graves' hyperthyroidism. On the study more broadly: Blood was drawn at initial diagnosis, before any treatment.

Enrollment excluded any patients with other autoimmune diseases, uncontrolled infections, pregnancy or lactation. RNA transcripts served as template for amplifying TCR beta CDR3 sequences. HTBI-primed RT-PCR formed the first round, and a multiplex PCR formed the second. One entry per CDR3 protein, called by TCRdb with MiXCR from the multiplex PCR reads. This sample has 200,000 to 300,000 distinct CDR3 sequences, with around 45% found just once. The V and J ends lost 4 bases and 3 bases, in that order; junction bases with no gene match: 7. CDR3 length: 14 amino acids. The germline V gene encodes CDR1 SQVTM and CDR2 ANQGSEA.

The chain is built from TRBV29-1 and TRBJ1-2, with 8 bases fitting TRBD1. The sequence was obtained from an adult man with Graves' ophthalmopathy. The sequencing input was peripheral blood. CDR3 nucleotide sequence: TGCAGCGTTGCGCCCGGACAGGGATACTATGGCTACACCTTC. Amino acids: CSVAPGQGYYGYTF.